These T cell receptor beta chains were read from a single sample in a study of blood T cell repertoires in COVID-19. Clones were read by immunoSEQ multiplex PCR, and TCRdb kept only the in-frame ones, dropping some. The sample lists tens of thousands of clones, 80% occurring once. Sequencing used peripheral blood. These receptors were collected from a woman of 80 years or more with acute or convalescent COVID-19. Each CDR3 is given with its conserved first and last residue. The D gene is left open where the match is weak. Not every row has a clone size; where given, it reads once, few, many or a size class.

J gene	D gene	V gene	clone size	CDR3 protein	CDR3 DNA
TRBJ2-1	TRBD2	TRBV5-4	-	CASSLAGGRDNEQFF	TGTGCCAGCAGTCTAGCGGGGGGGCGGGACAATGAGCAGTTCTTC
TRBJ2-5	TRBD1	TRBV5-1	-	CASSIGTGKIQETQYF	TGCGCCAGCAGCATAGGGACAGGGAAGATCCAAGAGACCCAGTACTTC
TRBJ1-5	-	TRBV19	-	CASSMQREPQHF	TGTGCCAGTAGTATGCAGCGTGAGCCCCAGCATTTT
TRBJ1-2	TRBD1	TRBV2	-	CASSETGGVYGYTF	TGTGCCAGCAGTGAAACAGGGGGCGTCTATGGCTACACCTTC
TRBJ2-1	TRBD2	TRBV3-1/TRBV3-2	-	CASSRQGTSENEQFF	TGTGCCAGCAGCCGGCAAGGGACTAGCGAGAATGAGCAGTTCTTC
TRBJ1-5	TRBD1	TRBV7-8	-	CASSPPQGGSNQPQHF	TGTGCCAGCAGCCCCCCCCAGGGGGGCAGCAATCAGCCCCAGCATTTT
TRBJ2-7	TRBD1	TRBV2	-	CASKRDGQGASEQYF	TGTGCCAGCAAAAGGGACGGACAGGGGGCTTCCGAGCAGTACTTC
TRBJ2-1	-	TRBV11-3	-	CASSSSGHENNEQFF	TGTGCCAGCAGCTCCTCGGGACACGAAAACAATGAGCAGTTCTTC
TRBJ2-4	TRBD2	TRBV5-8	-	CASSWGTSGENIQYF	TGTGCCAGCAGCTGGGGGACTAGCGGGGAAAACATTCAGTACTTC
TRBJ2-5	TRBD2	TRBV5-1	-	CASSPLYGGAQETQYF	TGCGCCAGCAGCCCTCTTTACGGGGGGGCCCAAGAGACCCAGTACTTC
TRBJ2-7	TRBD1	TRBV5-1	-	CASSLGDRGYEQYF	TGCGCCAGCAGCTTGGGGGACAGGGGATACGAGCAGTACTTC
TRBJ2-5	TRBD1	TRBV5-1	-	CASSPGTGQETQYF	TGCGCCAGCAGCCCGGGGACAGGGCAGGAGACCCAGTACTTC
TRBJ2-1	TRBD2	TRBV7-9	-	CASSLGLADSYNEQFF	TGTGCCAGCAGCTTAGGGCTAGCGGACTCCTACAATGAGCAGTTCTTC
TRBJ2-7	-	TRBV29-1	-	CSVEGGDEQYF	TGCAGCGTTGAGGGGGGAGACGAGCAGTACTTC
TRBJ2-1	-	TRBV7-6	once	CAGRQYNEQFF	TGTGCCGGCCGACAGTACAATGAGCAGTTCTTC
TRBJ2-3	-	TRBV2	-	CASSDEGGVNTDTQYF	TGTGCCAGCAGTGACGAGGGGGGGGTGAACACAGATACGCAGTATTTT
TRBJ1-5	-	TRBV5-1	-	CASSLEQGMQPQHF	TGCGCCAGCAGCTTGGAACAGGGTATGCAGCCCCAGCATTTT
TRBJ1-6	-	TRBV7-2	-	CASSLSYSPLHF	TGTGCCAGCAGCTTGAGCTATTCACCCCTCCACTTT
TRBJ2-2	-	TRBV19	-	CASSPQYGELFF	TGTGCCAGTAGTCCCCAGTACGGGGAGCTGTTTTTT
TRBJ2-1	TRBD2	TRBV4-1	-	CASSQAASGAYNEQFF	TGCGCCAGCAGCCAAGCGGCTAGCGGGGCCTACAATGAGCAGTTCTTC